This passage covers 28 T cell receptor beta chains from one sample sequenced in a study of control samples from healthy donors and cancer patients. Method: immunoSEQ multiplex PCR; TCRdb's copy keeps in-frame clones and lacks some. The table includes roughly 90,000 clones, 90% to 95% detected once. The sequenced sample was blood. These receptors were collected from a woman aged 25 to 39 in good health.

As to this clone: This CDR3 is also generated by other DNA sequences in the sample. The J gene is TRBJ1-1, the V gene TRBV7-9; D is unclear. Trimming left V 3 bases short and J 11 bases short, with 16 bases between. CDR1 is SEHNR, CDR2 FQNEAQ, per germline (reference sequence). The CDR3 runs to 13 residues. The CDR3 spells CASSFQVEAKAFF. For the CDR3, the DNA is TGTGCCAGCAGCTTTCAGGTGGAAGCAAAGGCTTTCTTT.

The rearrangement uses TRBV7-9 and TRBJ2-7, with 9 bases identical to TRBD1. CDR1 is SEHNR, CDR2 FQNEAQ, per germline (reference sequence). Trimming at V came to 4 bases and at J to 7 bases, leaving 8 bases not matched to a gene. The CDR3 has 14 amino acids. The chain's CDR3 is CASSWTQGAGEQYF. The CDR3 region has the DNA TGTGCCAGCAGCTGGACACAGGGGGCGGGTGAGCAGTACTTC.

The CDR3 is CASSLQGVYGYTF. The CDR3 DNA reads as TGTGCCAGCAGCTTACAGGGTGTCTATGGCTACACCTTC. The chain employs TRBV7-8 and TRBJ1-2; a weak D match, TRBD1 (5 bases). The CDR3 has 13 amino acids. From germline, CDR1 is SGHVS and CDR2 FQNEAQ. Trimming cost V 2 bases and J 4 bases, with 8 bases left between them. Using reference TRBV7-8 and TRBJ1-2 for the parts outside the CDR3, the full variable domain is GAGVSQSPRYKVAKRGQDVALRCDPISGHVSLFWYQQALGQGPEFLTYFQNEAQLDKSGLPSDRFFAERPEGSVSTLKIQRTQQEDSAVYLCASSLQGVYGYTFGSGTRLTVV.

For this clone: This specimen includes other DNA sequences encoding the same CDR3. The V call is TRBV27, the J call TRBJ1-6; D ambiguous. Trimming pared 4 bases from V and 0 bases from J, leaving 7 bases between. The length of the CDR3 is 15 residues. The germline V gene has CDR1 MNHEY and CDR2 SMNVEV (reference sequence). CDR3 in DNA: TGTGCCAGCAGTTCCCGAAGCTCCTATAATTCACCCCTCCACTTT. This sequence encodes CASSSRSSYNSPLHF.

This rearrangement joins TRBV27 to TRBJ1-5; D remains ambiguous. CDR1 is MNHEY, CDR2 SMNVEV, per germline (reference sequence). The V end lost 3 bases, the J end lost 0 bases, and 12 bases lay between the germline ends. CDR3 length: 16 residues. In nucleotides, the CDR3 is TGTGCCAGCAGTTTCAGTTCTGGGGATAGCAATCAGCCCCAGCATTTT. Translated: CASSFSSGDSNQPQHF.

V gene TRBV6-5 combines with J gene TRBJ2-3; 11 positions agree with TRBD2. Looked up from germline, CDR1 is MNHEY and CDR2 is SVGAGI. V lost 6 bases, J lost 3 bases, and 5 bases stayed unmatched. This CDR3 has 15 amino acids. The CDR3 bases are TGTGCCAGCAGCTCACTAGCGGGAGATACAGATACGCAGTATTTT. Translating it yields CASSSLAGDTDTQYF.

The V call is TRBV5-1, the J call TRBJ1-1; D unresolved. The CDR3 length is 14 residues. The germline CDR1 and CDR2 sequences are SGHRS and YFSETQ. Deletions cut 4 bases from V and 2 bases from J, with 12 bases between. The CDR3 loop is CASSPGAQNTEAFF. DNA of the CDR3: TGCGCCAGCAGCCCCGGAGCCCAAAACACTGAAGCTTTCTTT.

The J gene is TRBJ2-7, the V gene TRBV7-9; D tentatively fits TRBD1 or TRBD2 (5 bases each). In germline, CDR1 is SEHNR, CDR2 FQNEAQ (reference sequence). CDR3 length: 14 residues. V lost 2 bases and J 4 bases, leaving 12 bases between the germline ends. The CDR3 DNA is TGTGCCAGCAGCTTAAGGGACGCAGCTTACGAGCAGTACTTC. As protein: CASSLRDAAYEQYF.

The V and J genes are TRBV6-6 and TRBJ2-3; D possibly corresponds to TRBD2 (6 bases). The CDR3 runs 13 residues. Trimming took 5 bases from V and 5 from J, leaving 11 bases between them. Germline CDR1 and CDR2: MNHNY and SVGAGI (reference sequence). CDR3 protein: CASSPHSGDTQYF. CDR3 DNA sequence: TGTGCCAGCAGTCCACATAGCGGAGATACGCAGTATTTT.

The V call is TRBV5-1, the J call TRBJ1-2; 9 nucleotides match TRBD1. Per the germline V gene, CDR1 is SGHRS and CDR2 is YFSETQ. V trimming: 1 base; J trimming: 4 bases; junction bases outside the gene matches: 5. The CDR3 covers 15 residues. As DNA, the CDR3 is TGCGCCAGCAGCTTGCCGGGACAGGGAGCCTATGGCTACACCTTC. Its protein product is CASSLPGQGAYGYTF.

About this clone itself: This same CDR3 is encoded by further DNA sequences in the sample. V gene TRBV5-4 combines with J gene TRBJ1-2; a weak D match, TRBD1 (6 bases). CDR1 and CDR2 from the germline V gene are SGHNT and YYREEE (reference sequence). This CDR3 comprises 14 residues. V was shortened by 0 bases and J by 2 bases, with 8 bases between the two germline ends. The CDR3 sequence: CASSLGQGNYGYTF. Here the CDR3 DNA reads TGTGCCAGCAGCTTGGGTCAGGGGAACTATGGCTACACCTTC.

This chain connects TRBV28 to TRBJ1-1, with D tentatively TRBD1 (5 bases). From germline, CDR1 is MDHEN and CDR2 SYDVKM. V was cut by 4 bases and J by 4 bases, with 13 bases left in between. The CDR3 is made up of 14 amino acids. CDR3 sequence (DNA): TGTGCCAGCAGTTCTGGGGGGGGGAGCACTGAAGCTTTCTTT. It codes for CASSSGGGSTEAFF.

The chain has TRBV5-4 and TRBJ1-2, with TRBD1 matching over 7 bases. J gave up 5 bases and V 7 bases, and 17 bases lay outside the gene matches. Per germline, CDR1 SGHNT and CDR2 YYREEE (reference sequence). The CDR3 consists of 16 residues. For the CDR3, the DNA is TGTGCCAGCGCCAAAACGGAGGGGGCCAGACTATATGGCTACACCTTC. It yields the protein CASAKTEGARLYGYTF.

The V and J genes are TRBV10-3 and TRBJ2-7; 10 bases match TRBD1. Germline lookup yields CDR1 ENHRY and CDR2 SYGVKD. V was clipped by 2 bases and J by 3 bases; unmatched bases: 7. There are 16 residues in the CDR3. In DNA form, the CDR3 reads TGTGCCATCAGTGAGAGGACAGGGGGGTTCCTCTACGAGCAGTACTTC. This translates into CAISERTGGFLYEQYF.

V usage is TRBV5-6 and J usage is TRBJ1-1; maybe TRBD1 (5 bases). The CDR3 totals 15 residues. V was clipped by 2 bases and J by 1 base, with 12 bases between them. Germline V gene sequence: CDR1 SGHDT, CDR2 YYEEEE. CDR3 sequence (DNA): TGTGCCAGCAGCTTACAAGGGGCTCGGAACACTGAAGCTTTCTTT. It encodes CASSLQGARNTEAFF.

The chain uses TRBV5-4 and TRBJ2-2, with unresolved D. V gave up 2 bases and J gave up 4 bases, with 18 bases separating them. Per the germline V gene, CDR1 is SGHNT and CDR2 is YYREEE (reference sequence). CDR3 length: 17 amino acids. The CDR3, as DNA: TGTGCCAGCAGCTTTGGGCAGAACCCAACTTTCACCGGGGAGCTGTTTTTT. It codes for CASSFGQNPTFTGELFF. The full variable domain, its missing parts supplied by reference TRBV5-4 and TRBJ2-2, is ETGVTQSPTHLIKTRGQQVTLRCSSQSGHNTVSWYQQALGQGPQFIFQYYREEENGRGNFPPRFSGLQFPNYSSELNVNALELDDSALYLCASSFGQNPTFTGELFFGEGSRLTVL.

In this sample, this clone turned up once. This rearrangement joins TRBV28 to TRBJ1-4; the D is unclear. Germline V gene sequence: CDR1 MDHEN, CDR2 SYDVKM. The CDR3 runs to 12 residues. The ends were cut back, 4 bases at V and 10 bases at J, with 10 bases in the middle. CDR3 sequence reads: CASSSGRGKLFF. The CDR3 DNA follows: TGTGCCAGCAGTTCTGGACGGGGAAAACTGTTTTTT.

In its sample, this clone was seen once. The chain couples TRBV15 to TRBJ1-5; TRBD1 is a possible D gene (6 bases). Trimming pared 8 bases from V and 1 base from J, leaving 12 bases between. This CDR3 contains 14 residues. Germline V gene sequence: CDR1 LNHNV, CDR2 YYDKDF (reference sequence). The CDR3 sequence is CATGQQGSNQPQHF. CDR3 sequence (DNA): TGTGCCACCGGCCAACAGGGAAGCAATCAGCCCCAGCATTTT.

The chain carries TRBV5-1 and TRBJ1-1; D may be TRBD1 (5 bases). Trimming left V 1 base short and J 3 bases short, with 16 bases between. Germline lookup yields CDR1 SGHRS and CDR2 YFSETQ. There are 16 residues in the CDR3. CDR3 loop: CASSLPELGPDTEAFF. The CDR3 region has the DNA TGCGCCAGCAGCTTGCCGGAGCTGGGGCCCGACACTGAAGCTTTCTTT.

The rearrangement joins TRBV24-1 to TRBJ1-5, with D possibly matching TRBD1 (6 bases). From germline, CDR1 is KGHDR and CDR2 SFDVKD. This CDR3 is 13 amino acids long. The germline V and J ends were trimmed by 1 base and 7 bases, with 7 bases remaining between them. The CDR3 DNA follows: TGTGCCACCAGTGATTTTGGACAGCAGCCCCAGCATTTT. Translating gives CATSDFGQQPQHF.

This clone was found once. CDR3 sequence reads: CASSEYVGATDTQYF. CDR3 bases: TGCGCCAGCAGTGAGTACGTGGGGGCAACAGATACGCAGTATTTT. The chain couples TRBV10-1 to TRBJ2-3, with D possibly matching TRBD1 (6 bases). Trimming took off 1 base at V and 3 bases at J, with 11 bases between the two ends. Germline CDR1 is WNHNN and CDR2 is SYGVQD (reference sequence). The CDR3 covers 15 residues.

The CDR3 region is CATSTNTGELFF. DNA of the CDR3: TGTGCCACCTCCACGAACACCGGGGAGCTGTTTTTT. The V gene is TRBV10-3, the J gene TRBJ2-2, with D unresolved. Germline CDR1 and CDR2: ENHRY and SYGVKD. This CDR3 is 12 amino acids long. V lost 10 bases to trimming and J lost 0 bases, with 6 bases between them.

V and J are TRBV7-9 and TRBJ2-5; either TRBD1 or TRBD2 may supply D (5 bases each). This CDR3 comprises 14 residues. Trimming removed 5 bases from V and 5 bases from J, with 15 bases in between. Germline V gene data show CDR1 as SEHNR and CDR2 as FQNEAQ (reference sequence). CDR3 nucleotide sequence: TGTGCCAGCAGCGAACCCTCGGGGCTCGAGACCCAGTACTTC. Its translation: CASSEPSGLETQYF.

The chain couples TRBV7-9 to TRBJ2-3, with 8 bases aligning to TRBD1. The CDR3 length is 14 residues. CDR1 and CDR2 (germline): SEHNR, FQNEAQ (reference sequence). The V gene end was trimmed by 3 bases and the J gene end by 4 bases; junction bases not matched to a gene: 3. This CDR3 reads CASSLTGVADTQYF. In nucleotides, the CDR3 is TGTGCCAGCAGCTTGACAGGGGTTGCAGATACGCAGTATTTT.

This chain connects TRBV19 to TRBJ2-1, with 7 nucleotides matching TRBD2. The CDR3 is 16 residues long. Germline V gives CDR1 LNHDA, CDR2 SQIVND (reference sequence). With V trimmed by 7 bases and J by 4 bases, 13 bases remained unmatched. The CDR3 reads CASTPSGTHPYNEQFF. CDR3 bases: TGTGCCAGTACGCCCAGCGGGACCCACCCATACAATGAGCAGTTCTTC.

The rearrangement uses TRBV28 and TRBJ1-2, with 12 positions matching TRBD1. The V segment lost 5 bases and the J segment 2 bases; nucleotides outside the gene matches: 6. Germline CDR1 reads MDHEN; CDR2 reads SYDVKM. The CDR3 extends over 16 amino acids. CDR3 DNA: TGTGCCAGCAGTCCCCCCGGGACAGGGGGCAACTATGGCTACACCTTC. Translation: CASSPPGTGGNYGYTF.

The chain combines TRBV27 with TRBJ2-7; 10 nucleotides match TRBD2. V was clipped by 5 bases and J by 3 bases; unmatched bases: 4. Germline V gene lookup returns CDR1 MNHEY and CDR2 SMNVEV (reference sequence). The CDR3 consists of 14 residues. CDR3 amino acids: CASSSGRAFYEQYF. For the CDR3, the DNA is TGTGCCAGCAGTAGCGGGAGGGCCTTCTACGAGCAGTACTTC.

CDR3 residues: CASSLHEGRNEQFF. In DNA form, the CDR3 reads TGCGCCAGCAGCCTGCATGAGGGGAGGAATGAGCAGTTCTTC. The chain is built from TRBV5-1 and TRBJ2-1; perhaps TRBD2 as D (6 bases). CDR1 is SGHRS and CDR2 is YFSETQ in the germline V gene. The CDR3 has 14 amino acids. Trimming pared 4 bases from V and 7 bases from J, leaving 15 bases between. Supplemented by reference TRBV5-1 and TRBJ2-1, the full variable domain reads KAGVTQTPRYLIKTRGQQVTLSCSPISGHRSVSWYQQTPGQGLQFLFEYFSETQRNKGNFPGRFSGRQFSNSRSEMNVSTLELGDSALYLCASSLHEGRNEQFFGPGTRLTVL.